A selection of T cell receptor beta chains follows, all from one sample in a study of CD8 T cells in ankylosing spondylitis. MiXCR, applied by TCRdb to the 5' RACE reads, yields one record per CDR3 protein. The data show a few hundred thousand distinct CDR3 sequences, about a fifth seen once. Sequencing was done on a sample of blood, either unsorted or a sorted T cell fraction (not recorded which). These receptors originate from a male donor with ankylosing spondylitis. CDR3s include the opening cysteine and the closing phenylalanine or tryptophan. D genes are given only for firm matches. Clone size is not always given. Where it is, it says once, few, many or a class for expanded clones.

TGTGCCAGCAGCCCCCCGTGGGGAGCGGGAGGCTCCTACGAGCAGTACTTC,CASSPPWGAGGSYEQYF,TRBJ2-7,TRBV12-3/TRBV12-4,TRBD2,NA
TGTGCCAGCAGTTTCGAGTCCGGGGAGCTGTTTTTT,CASSFESGELFF,TRBJ2-2,TRBV12-3/TRBV12-4,NA,NA
TGTGCCAGCAGCTTAGTACAGGGGATCAATGAGCAGTTCTTC,CASSLVQGINEQFF,TRBJ2-1,TRBV7-3,TRBD1,few
TGCAGCGTTATGGTCAGCTTAGGCGAGCAGTACTTC,CSVMVSLGEQYF,TRBJ2-7,TRBV29-1,NA,many
TGCAGCGTTGGAGGGGCTTTTAACTATGGCTACACCTTC,CSVGGAFNYGYTF,TRBJ1-2,TRBV29-1,NA,NA
TGCGCCAGCAGCTCCGCAGTCACAGATACGCAGTATTTT,CASSSAVTDTQYF,TRBJ2-3,TRBV5-1,NA,few
TGTGCCAGTAGTATGGGGGGCGGAAGCTCCTACAATGAGCAGTTCTTC,CASSMGGGSSYNEQFF,TRBJ2-1,TRBV19,NA,NA
TGTGCCACCAGCGTCGTAGCGGGAGATCCTCGGGACACCGGGGAGCTGTTTTTT,CATSVVAGDPRDTGELFF,TRBJ2-2,TRBV15,TRBD2,NA
TGTGCCAGCAGTTACGGGGACGAGCAGTACTTC,CASSYGDEQYF,TRBJ2-7,TRBV6-6,NA,few
TGTGCTAGTGGTTGGGGACAGGGCTACGAGCAGTACTTC,CASGWGQGYEQYF,TRBJ2-7,TRBV12-5,TRBD1,NA
TGTGCCAGCAGTTTAGCGGGAACCACAGATACGCAGTATTTT,CASSLAGTTDTQYF,TRBJ2-3,TRBV2,TRBD2,few
TGTGCCAGCAGCTTAACAGGGGCGGGAGGGCCCCATGAGCAGTTCTTC,CASSLTGAGGPHEQFF,TRBJ2-1,TRBV7-3,TRBD2,NA
TGCAGTGCCAGTAAGCGGGGGAATAAGGCAGATACGCAGTATTTT,CSASKRGNKADTQYF,TRBJ2-3,TRBV20-1,TRBD2,few
TGTGCCAGCAGCTTAGAGGGGACAGGGTGGTATGGCTACACCTTC,CASSLEGTGWYGYTF,TRBJ1-2,TRBV7-2,TRBD1,NA
TGCGCCAGCAGCTTCGGCCGGGAGGTTGAGCAGTTCTTC,CASSFGREVEQFF,TRBJ2-1,TRBV5-1,TRBD2,NA
TGTGCCAGCAGCGGAGGGGGCACAGATACGCAGTATTTT,CASSGGGTDTQYF,TRBJ2-3,TRBV7-2,NA,many
TGTGCCAGCAGCCCCGAGTTAAGGGACAGGGGGCGTGGCTACACCTTC,CASSPELRDRGRGYTF,TRBJ1-2,TRBV7-2,TRBD1,few
TGTGCCAGCACAGCGGGAGGTTCCTACAATGAGCAGTTCTTC,CASTAGGSYNEQFF,TRBJ2-1,TRBV6-1,TRBD2,NA
TGTGCCAGCAGCAGTAGCGGGGGTACAGATACGCAGTATTTT,CASSSSGGTDTQYF,TRBJ2-3,TRBV7-9,TRBD2,NA
TGTGCCATCAGATCCCTAGCGGGAGGCCGTTACGAGCAGTACTTC,CAIRSLAGGRYEQYF,TRBJ2-7,TRBV10-3,TRBD2,NA
TGCGCCAGCAGCCATCCAGGGGCACTTAGCACAGATACGCAGTATTTT,CASSHPGALSTDTQYF,TRBJ2-3,TRBV4-1,NA,NA
TGTGCCAGCAGCCCCTGGATGACTAGCGGCCACAATGAGCAGTTCTTC,CASSPWMTSGHNEQFF,TRBJ2-1,TRBV9,TRBD2,many
TGCGCCAGCAGCCCCCGGACAGGGCCCTACGAGCAGTACTTC,CASSPRTGPYEQYF,TRBJ2-7,TRBV5-1,TRBD1,few
TGCGCCAGCAGCTTTCCGGGTGACGAGCAGTACTTC,CASSFPGDEQYF,TRBJ2-7,TRBV5-1,NA,few
TGTGCCAGCAGTAGGGGACCCATGATATACGAGCAGTACTTC,CASSRGPMIYEQYF,TRBJ2-7,TRBV12-3/TRBV12-4,NA,NA
TGTGCCAGCAGTTACTCGCGAGACAGGCTCTCTGGAAACACCATATATTTT,CASSYSRDRLSGNTIYF,TRBJ1-3,TRBV6-5,NA,once
TGTGCCAGCAGCTCCCCCGGGACAGGGGGCCTGAATGAAAAACTGTTTTTT,CASSSPGTGGLNEKLFF,TRBJ1-4,TRBV5-4,TRBD1,few
TGCAGCGTTGTACCGCAAGACGCTAGCTCCTACAATGAGCAGTTCTTC,CSVVPQDASSYNEQFF,TRBJ2-1,TRBV29-1,NA,few
TGTGCCAGCAGGATGACAGGGGACGGGACCCAGTACTTC,CASRMTGDGTQYF,TRBJ2-5,TRBV12-3/TRBV12-4,TRBD1,NA
TGCAGTGCCAGACGGCAGGGCCCCTTCTCCTACGAGCAGTACTTC,CSARRQGPFSYEQYF,TRBJ2-7,TRBV20-1,NA,few
TGCAGCGTTGGTGGGACTAGCGGGAGGGTCAATGAGCAGTTCTTC,CSVGGTSGRVNEQFF,TRBJ2-1,TRBV29-1,TRBD2,NA
TGTGCCAGCAGCCAAAACGGACTAAACCAAGAGACCCAGTACTTC,CASSQNGLNQETQYF,TRBJ2-5,TRBV7-3,NA,NA
TGTGCCAGCAGCGCGATGGACAGGGACGAAAAACTGTTTTTT,CASSAMDRDEKLFF,TRBJ1-4,TRBV3-1,TRBD1,few
TGTGCCAGTAGTATCTCGCAGTCAAGTGAAGCTTTCTTT,CASSISQSSEAFF,TRBJ1-1,TRBV19,NA,NA
TGTGCCAGCAGCCGGGGGGGACTAGCGCAGGCCCTCGACTACGAGCAGTACTTC,CASSRGGLAQALDYEQYF,TRBJ2-7,TRBV4-2,TRBD2,NA
TGTGCCAGCAGCTCTTCCGGGACTGGCTCCTACGAGCAGTACTTC,CASSSSGTGSYEQYF,TRBJ2-7,TRBV7-8,NA,few
TGTGCCAGCGGGTTAGGTAGCGAGCAGTTCTTC,CASGLGSEQFF,TRBJ2-1,TRBV7-9,NA,many
TGTGCCAGCAATCTTGGGACAGGGGTAACTGAAGCTTTCTTT,CASNLGTGVTEAFF,TRBJ1-1,TRBV12-3/TRBV12-4,TRBD1,few
TGTGCCATCAGTGAGAGACAGCAAGAGACCCAGTACTTC,CAISERQQETQYF,TRBJ2-5,TRBV10-3,NA,few
TGCAGCGTTGACTCGGGCCGGGATTCGGGGCAGTACTTC,CSVDSGRDSGQYF,TRBJ2-7,TRBV29-1,NA,NA
TGTGCCAGCAGTACGGGGACTAGCGGATACTACAATGAGCAGTTCTTC,CASSTGTSGYYNEQFF,TRBJ2-1,TRBV28,TRBD2,NA
TGCAGTGCTAGCCGGGACAGCCAAGTGACCCAGTACTTC,CSASRDSQVTQYF,TRBJ2-5,TRBV20-1,TRBD1,NA
TGCGCCAGCAGCTTGATGGGCAGGGGAGAGGGGGAGACCCAGTACTTC,CASSLMGRGEGETQYF,TRBJ2-5,TRBV5-1,NA,few
TGCGCCAGCAGCTTGTCTCGGACAGAATACAATGAGCAGTTCTTC,CASSLSRTEYNEQFF,TRBJ2-1,TRBV5-1,NA,NA
TGCGCCAGCAGACCACAGGGGAGCACAGATACGCAGTATTTT,CASRPQGSTDTQYF,TRBJ2-3,TRBV5-1,TRBD1,NA
TGTGCCAGCAGTTCAGGACTAGCGGGAGGTCACAATGAGCAGTTCTTC,CASSSGLAGGHNEQFF,TRBJ2-1,TRBV12-3/TRBV12-4,TRBD2,few
TGCAGTGCTGATACCGGACTGCTAGCCAAAAACATTCAGTACTTC,CSADTGLLAKNIQYF,TRBJ2-4,TRBV20-1,NA,many
TGCGCCAGCAGCTACTCAGGGGTCGGCTCCTACAATGAGCAGTTCTTC,CASSYSGVGSYNEQFF,TRBJ2-1,TRBV5-1,NA,NA
TGTGCCAGTATCGGGGACAGAAAAGGCTACACCTTC,CASIGDRKGYTF,TRBJ1-2,TRBV6-1,TRBD1,few
TGCAGTGCTACCCCCACCGGGACTAGCACAGATACGCAGTATTTT,CSATPTGTSTDTQYF,TRBJ2-3,TRBV20-1,NA,few
TGTGCCAGCAGTCCAGACCCGTCCGTGGGTTCACCCCTCCACTTT,CASSPDPSVGSPLHF,TRBJ1-6,TRBV12-3/TRBV12-4,NA,many
TGTGCCAGCAGCCACGACAGGGCCTATGGCTACACCTTC,CASSHDRAYGYTF,TRBJ1-2,TRBV7-2,TRBD1,NA
TGCAGTGCGAAAGGGACGGCCGGGCGGTATAGCAATCAGCCCCAGCATTTT,CSAKGTAGRYSNQPQHF,TRBJ1-5,TRBV20-1,NA,few
TGTGCCAGCAGCTCCCTTGGGACTGAAGCTTTCTTT,CASSSLGTEAFF,TRBJ1-1,TRBV7-8,NA,NA
TGTGCCAGCTCACCAACCCTCCGACCCTCCTACGAGCAGTACTTC,CASSPTLRPSYEQYF,TRBJ2-7,TRBV18,NA,NA